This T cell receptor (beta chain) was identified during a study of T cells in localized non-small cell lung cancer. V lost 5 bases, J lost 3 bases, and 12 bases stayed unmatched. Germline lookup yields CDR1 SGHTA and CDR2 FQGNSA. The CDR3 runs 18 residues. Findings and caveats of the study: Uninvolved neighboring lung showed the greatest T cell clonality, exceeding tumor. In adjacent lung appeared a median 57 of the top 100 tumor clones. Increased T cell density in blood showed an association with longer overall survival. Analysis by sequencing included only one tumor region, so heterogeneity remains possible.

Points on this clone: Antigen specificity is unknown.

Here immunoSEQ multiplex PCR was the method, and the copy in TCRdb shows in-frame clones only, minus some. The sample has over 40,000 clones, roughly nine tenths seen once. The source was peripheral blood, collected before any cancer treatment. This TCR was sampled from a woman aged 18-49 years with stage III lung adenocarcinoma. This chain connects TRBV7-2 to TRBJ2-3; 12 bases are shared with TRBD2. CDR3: CASSDPSGGAVWTDTQYF. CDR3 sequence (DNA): TGTGCCAGCAGCGATCCTAGCGGGGGGGCCGTTTGGACAGATACGCAGTATTTT.